Each of the 18 T cell receptor beta chains below was sequenced from the same sample in a study of cytomegalovirus exposure and HLA in healthy donors. In the PCR, 60 Vbeta and 13 Jbeta primers were used. Some clones are missing from TCRdb's copy, which holds only in-frame ones; the method was immunoSEQ multiplex PCR. This sample carries about 150,000 clones, roughly 83% of them seen once, and the ten largest clones take more than 1%. The sample taken for sequencing was PBMCs. These receptors all stem from a boy between 2 and 10 years old in good health and CMV-seronegative.

This clone was seen more than once but under ten times. The chain uses TRBV19 and TRBJ1-1, with unresolved D. Germline lookup yields CDR1 LNHDA and CDR2 SQIVND (reference sequence). Deletions cut 0 bases from V and 1 base from J, with 3 bases between. The CDR3 is 13 amino acids. In DNA form, the CDR3 reads TGTGCCAGTAGTATAGACAGGAACACTGAAGCTTTCTTT. As protein: CASSIDRNTEAFF.

The chain joins TRBV5-6 to TRBJ2-5, with 7 bases matching TRBD1. Unmatched junction bases numbered 6, after V lost 0 bases and J lost 4 bases. The germline V gene encodes CDR1 SGHDT and CDR2 YYEEEE. The CDR3 spans 15 residues. In DNA form, the CDR3 reads TGTGCCAGCAGCTTGGGGGGTACAGGGGTAGAGACCCAGTACTTC. The encoded protein is CASSLGGTGVETQYF.

The rearrangement uses TRBV13 and TRBJ1-1; a weak D match, TRBD1 (5 bases). With 1 base removed from V and 4 bases from J, the gap between germline ends came to 7 bases. Germline values: CDR1 PRHDT, CDR2 FYEKMQ (reference sequence). CDR3 length: 13 amino acids. Here the CDR3 reads CASSLDRRTEAFF. The CDR3 coding sequence is TGTGCCAGCAGCTTAGACAGGCGCACTGAAGCTTTCTTT.

This rearrangement joins TRBV25-1 to TRBJ2-5; D unresolved. Judging by the DNA end, TRBJ2-7 fits better; the J call may be wrong. This CDR3 contains 16 residues. Germline-derived CDR1 and CDR2 are MGHDK and SYGVNS. CDR3 region: CASSPPRSPPSYEQYF. The CDR3 coding sequence is TGTGCCAGCAGTCCCCCTCGGAGCCCTCCATCCTACGAGCAGTACTTC.

This chain connects TRBV2 to TRBJ2-7; 8 bases are shared with TRBD1. The CDR3 covers 14 residues. Trimming at V came to 6 bases and at J to 3 bases, leaving 7 bases not matched to a gene. Germline V CDR1 and CDR2: SNHLY, FYNNEI. For the CDR3, the DNA is TGTGCCAGCAGGCGCCAGGGGGCAGGCTACGAGCAGTACTTC. Protein sequence: CASRRQGAGYEQYF.

The gene calls are TRBV5-1 and TRBJ1-3, with D tentatively TRBD1 (6 bases). The CDR3 has 16 amino acids. Trimming took off 4 bases at V and 0 bases at J, with 14 bases between the two ends. CDR1 and CDR2 from the germline V gene are SGHRS and YFSETQ. In nucleotides, the CDR3 is TGCGCCAGCAGCCAGGGGCCGGGCGGCTCTGGAAACACCATATATTTT. This translates into CASSQGPGGSGNTIYF. Supplemented by reference TRBV5-1 and TRBJ1-3, the full variable domain reads KAGVTQTPRYLIKTRGQQVTLSCSPISGHRSVSWYQQTPGQGLQFLFEYFSETQRNKGNFPGRFSGRQFSNSRSEMNVSTLELGDSALYLCASSQGPGGSGNTIYFGEGSWLTVV.

This clone has more than one count but fewer than ten. The rearrangement uses TRBV15 and TRBJ2-3, with 9 bases that match TRBD2. V gave up 1 base and J gave up 2 bases; unmatched junction bases: 7. The CDR3 has 17 amino acids. In germline, CDR1 is LNHNV, CDR2 YYDKDF (reference sequence). This CDR3 reads CATSRAAGGHHTDTQYF. The CDR3 DNA sequence: TGTGCCACCAGCAGAGCAGCGGGGGGCCACCACACAGATACGCAGTATTTT.

The chain recombines TRBV5-4 with TRBJ2-3, with 8 bases fitting TRBD2. There are 15 residues in the CDR3. Unmatched junction bases numbered 5, after V lost 5 bases and J lost 0 bases. Germline V CDR1 and CDR2: SGHNT, YYREEE (reference sequence). The CDR3 loop reads CASRWASGSTDTQYF. CDR3 nucleotides: TGTGCCAGCAGGTGGGCTAGCGGGAGCACAGATACGCAGTATTTT.

This chain uses TRBV6-5 with TRBJ2-2; D is uncertain. The CDR3 covers 14 residues. The V and J ends lost 6 bases and 3 bases respectively, with 11 bases between them. Per germline, CDR1 MNHEY and CDR2 SVGAGI. The CDR3 protein is CASSPRVYTGELFF. As DNA, the CDR3 is TGTGCCAGCAGCCCGAGAGTTTACACCGGGGAGCTGTTTTTT.

This clone was recorded once. The CDR3: CASRTRGGWNTEAFF. Written as DNA, the CDR3 is TGTGCCAGTAGGACTCGAGGGGGATGGAACACTGAAGCTTTCTTT. The gene calls are TRBV19 and TRBJ1-1, with D possibly TRBD1 on 6 matching bases. Germline values: CDR1 LNHDA, CDR2 SQIVND (reference sequence). V was shortened by 6 bases and J by 1 base, with 15 bases between the two germline ends. The CDR3 sequence is 15 residues long.

The chain joins TRBV4-1 to TRBJ2-1, with TRBD2 identical over 7 bases. This CDR3 has 18 amino acids. Germline CDR1 and CDR2: MGHRA and YSYEKL. Germline trimming cut 3 bases from V and 4 bases from J; bases unmatched to any gene: 15. The DNA for the CDR3 is TGCGCCAGCAGCCATGGAGGTTCTAGCGGCAGTAGATACAATGAGCAGTTCTTC. This encodes CASSHGGSSGSRYNEQFF.

The chain employs TRBV4-3 and TRBJ2-1, with no clear D. V lost 4 bases to trimming and J lost 5 bases, with 9 bases between them. The CDR3 is 13 residues long. CDR1 LGHNA and CDR2 YSLEER come from the germline V gene. CDR3 nucleotides: TGCGCCAGCAGCCTCCAGGTAAACAATGAGCAGTTCTTC. As protein: CASSLQVNNEQFF.

This rearrangement joins TRBV5-4 to TRBJ2-5; D possibly corresponds to TRBD1 (6 bases). The closer fit of TRBJ2-7 to the DNA end suggests the J call may be wrong. CDR3 size: 13 residues. The V gene's germline CDR1 is SGHNT and CDR2 YYREEE (reference sequence). CDR3 nucleotide sequence: TGTGCCAGCAGCACCGGGACATACTACGAGCAGTACTTC. Protein sequence: CASSTGTYYEQYF.

Only a few counts were recorded for this clone. The chain carries TRBV19 and TRBJ1-1, with D possibly matching TRBD1 (5 bases). Deletions cut 6 bases from V and 4 bases from J, with 18 bases between. The CDR3 has 15 amino acids. Germline assignment: CDR1 LNHDA and CDR2 SQIVND (reference sequence). CDR3 nucleotides: TGTGCCAGTAGCCCCGATTTTGCAGGGCGCACTGAAGCTTTCTTT. Protein sequence: CASSPDFAGRTEAFF.

The V gene is TRBV19, the J gene TRBJ1-1, with a tentative D call TRBD1 (5 bases). This CDR3 region has 14 residues. The ends were cut back, 10 bases at V and 4 bases at J, with 19 bases in the middle. Germline V lookup: CDR1 LNHDA, CDR2 SQIVND (reference sequence). This CDR3 reads CATLPRAGSTEAFF. The CDR3 DNA reads TGTGCCACCCTACCCAGGGCAGGTTCCACTGAAGCTTTCTTT.

The rearrangement joins TRBV19 to TRBJ2-2, with a tentative D call TRBD1 (6 bases). Germline V CDR1 and CDR2: LNHDA, SQIVND (reference sequence). Trimming left V 4 bases short and J 0 bases short, with 12 bases between. CDR3 length: 16 amino acids. The CDR3 DNA reads TGTGCCAGTAGTAGTTTCGGGACAACGAACACCGGGGAGCTGTTTTTT. Amino acids: CASSSFGTTNTGELFF.

This clone has only a few counts. The chain carries TRBV27 and TRBJ2-3, with D possibly matching TRBD2 (5 bases). The CDR3 spans 17 residues. The ends were cut back, 6 bases at V and 3 bases at J, with 22 bases in the middle. Germline CDR1 and CDR2: MNHEY and SMNVEV (reference sequence). The CDR3 DNA sequence: TGTGCCAGCAGCCATATTACTCTTGGAGGAGGTACAGATACGCAGTATTTT. Amino acid sequence: CASSHITLGGGTDTQYF.

The rearrangement uses TRBV2 and TRBJ1-2; 8 nucleotides line up with TRBD1. Trimming took 6 bases from V and 4 from J; bases not matched to a gene: 7. Germline CDR1 SNHLY, CDR2 FYNNEI. The CDR3 is 14 amino acids. DNA for the CDR3: TGTGCCAGCAGGCGACAGGGGAATGCCTATGGCTACACCTTC. Its translation: CASRRQGNAYGYTF.